This T cell receptor (beta chain) was sequenced in a study of siplizumab effects on memory and regulatory T cells. The CDR3 is made up of 14 amino acids. Trimming took 4 bases from V and 2 from J; bases not matched to a gene: 2. From germline, CDR1 is MDHEN and CDR2 SYDVKM. General observations from the study: Proliferating CD4+ or CD8+ clones, roughly 75-95% of them, lacked an assignable naive or memory phenotype. Unstimulated naive T cells seemed to show more diversity than memory cells did, and they also seemed to be among the major contributors to the alloresponse.

Unstimulated TEMRA, naive, memory and effector memory subsets were sequenced in a few donor pairs. Clones were sequenced by immunoSEQ multiplex PCR, and TCRdb holds only the in-frame ones, with some missing. The table lists 62,000 or so clones, approximately 87% of them singletons. Of note for this clone: Its antigen is unidentified.

Sequencing was carried out using memory CD4+ T cells sorted from blood. This sequence was found in a human donor in good health. This chain connects TRBV28 to TRBJ1-5; the match to TRBD1 covers 7 bases. As DNA, the CDR3 is TGTGCCAGCAGTTCGGGACAGCGCAATCAGCCCCAGCATTTT. As protein: CASSSGQRNQPQHF.